These 22 T cell receptor beta chains were all obtained from the same sample, sequenced in a study of CXCR4 blockade with PD-1 therapy in pancreatic cancer. The table came from immunoSEQ multiplex PCR; TCRdb's copy has only in-frame clones and leaves some out. The sample includes about 5,000 clones, around 62% of them seen just once. The sequencing sample was made of tumor tissue. Source of these receptors: a human donor with pancreatic ductal adenocarcinoma.

The chain carries TRBV5-3 and TRBJ2-1, with 13 positions matching TRBD2. TRBV5-3 is given ORF status, its function remaining uncertain. The trim removed 0 bases at V and 1 base at J, leaving 10 bases unmatched. This CDR3 region has 20 residues. The CDR3 region is CARSLGSLAGGLGSYNEQFF. CDR3 bases: TGTGCCAGAAGCTTGGGGTCACTAGCGGGAGGGCTCGGGTCCTACAATGAGCAGTTCTTC.

The rearrangement links TRBV28 to TRBJ2-5; 10 bases are shared with TRBD1. Germline CDR1 and CDR2: MDHEN and SYDVKM. The V and J ends lost 8 bases and 5 bases, in that order; junction bases with no gene match: 11. This CDR3 region has 15 residues. The CDR3 region has the DNA TGTGCCAGCCAGCGCCCCGGACAGGGGGAGGAGACCCAGTACTTC. It specifies CASQRPGQGEETQYF.

The gene calls are TRBV28 and TRBJ1-2; 8 nucleotides align to TRBD1. The CDR3 totals 12 residues. Germline V CDR1 and CDR2: MDHEN, SYDVKM. V gave up 6 bases and J gave up 3 bases; unmatched junction bases: 0. As DNA, the CDR3 is TGTGCCAGCAGGACAGGGGACTATGGCTACACCTTC. It translates to CASRTGDYGYTF.

The V gene is TRBV27, the J gene TRBJ2-5; tentative D call: TRBD2 (6 bases). V was shortened by 0 bases and J by 1 base, with 15 bases between the two germline ends. The CDR3 is 17 residues long. Germline V gene lookup returns CDR1 MNHEY and CDR2 SMNVEV (reference sequence). The DNA for the CDR3 is TGTGCCAGCAGTTTATCCTCGGGAGTAGGAACCCAAGAGACCCAGTACTTC. It is translated as CASSLSSGVGTQETQYF.

The chain carries TRBV19 and TRBJ2-2, with 9 bases that match TRBD2. The trim removed 3 bases at V and 1 base at J, leaving 0 bases unmatched. The CDR3 spans 15 residues. The V gene's germline CDR1 is LNHDA and CDR2 SQIVND (reference sequence). The CDR3 region is CASSMTSGNTGELFF. As DNA, the CDR3 is TGTGCCAGTAGTATGACTAGCGGGAACACCGGGGAGCTGTTTTTT.

This sequence joins TRBV18 and TRBJ2-2; D not resolved. The CDR3 runs 12 residues. Germline CDR1 reads KGHSH; CDR2 reads LQKENI. V dropped 3 bases and J dropped 6 bases, with 5 bases sitting between them. CDR3 in amino acids: CASSPDPGELFF. In nucleotides, the CDR3 is TGTGCCAGCTCACCGGACCCCGGGGAGCTGTTTTTT.

This chain connects TRBV19 to TRBJ1-1, with D perhaps matching TRBD1 (5 bases). The V and J ends lost 1 base and 3 bases respectively, with 18 bases between them. This CDR3 has 17 residues. CDR1 is LNHDA, CDR2 SQIVND, per germline (reference sequence). The CDR3 loop reads CASSIGLGGGVDTEAFF. DNA of the CDR3: TGTGCCAGTAGTATAGGGCTCGGTGGAGGGGTGGACACTGAAGCTTTCTTT.

This clone is medium-sized (0.01 to 0.1%) by share. The CDR3, as DNA: TGTGCCAGCAGATATTACAGGATTAATGAAAAACTGTTTTTT. It yields the protein CASRYYRINEKLFF. The gene calls are TRBV11-3 and TRBJ1-4; possibly TRBD1 for D (5 bases). This CDR3 has 14 amino acids. Germline V gives CDR1 SGHNT, CDR2 YENEEA. V gave up 6 bases and J gave up 4 bases, with 12 bases separating them.

This chain links TRBV15 with TRBJ2-1, with 11 nucleotides matching TRBD2. Looked up from germline, CDR1 is LNHNV and CDR2 is YYDKDF (reference sequence). The CDR3 runs 16 residues. V lost 1 base to trimming and J lost 8 bases; unmatched junction nucleotides: 7. The CDR3 spells CATSRGLAGFGDEQFF. CDR3 sequence (DNA): TGTGCCACCAGCAGAGGACTAGCGGGATTCGGCGATGAGCAGTTCTTC.

This clone is large within its sample. This chain links TRBV11-3 with TRBJ2-1, with TRBD2 matching over 8 bases. J was trimmed by 2 bases and V by 5 bases; bases with no gene match: 14. Germline CDR1 is SGHNT and CDR2 is YENEEA. The CDR3 runs 18 residues. The CDR3: CASSLTLKRESPYNEQFF. The CDR3 DNA follows: TGTGCCAGCAGCCTAACCCTCAAGCGGGAGTCCCCCTACAATGAGCAGTTCTTC.

CDR3 sequence (DNA): TGTGCCAGCAGTACCCCCAACATGGGGGGCTACACCTTC. This gives the protein CASSTPNMGGYTF. The V gene is TRBV6-8, the J gene TRBJ1-2; D remains unclear. Trimming stripped 5 bases from V and 8 bases from J, with 15 bases between. Germline CDR1 is MNHGY and CDR2 is SAAAGT. The CDR3 runs to 13 residues.

The V and J genes are TRBV19 and TRBJ2-7, with a tentative D call TRBD2 (6 bases). CDR1 is LNHDA and CDR2 is SQIVND in the germline V gene (reference sequence). This CDR3 region has 16 residues. Trimming took off 1 base at V and 1 base at J, with 14 bases between the two ends. The CDR3 DNA reads TGTGCCAGTAGTATAGCAGAGGGCAGCGGGTCCTACGAGCAGTACTTC. Translated: CASSIAEGSGSYEQYF.

The chain links TRBV19 to TRBJ1-1; D remains unclear. Germline V CDR1 and CDR2: LNHDA, SQIVND (reference sequence). V lost 5 bases to trimming and J lost 2 bases, with 18 bases between them. The CDR3 has 16 residues. The CDR3, as DNA: TGTGCCAGTAGTTCCGGGCCGGGCCGGCTAAACACTGAAGCTTTCTTT. Protein product: CASSSGPGRLNTEAFF. The full variable domain, with the rest looked up from reference TRBV19 and TRBJ1-1, is DGGITQSPKYLFRKEGQNVTLSCEQNLNHDAMYWYRQDPGQGLRLIYYSQIVNDFQKGDIAEGYSVSREKKESFPLTVTSAQKNPTAFYLCASSSGPGRLNTEAFFGQGTRLTVV.

The chain joins TRBV19 to TRBJ1-2; no definite D call. The CDR3 totals 12 residues. Per the germline V gene, CDR1 is LNHDA and CDR2 is SQIVND (reference sequence). Trimming removed 7 bases at V and 5 bases at J, with 11 bases between. CDR3 sequence (DNA): TGTGCCAGTATAGGACGGCAATATGGCTACACCTTC. As protein: CASIGRQYGYTF.

This clone was counted a few times. V and J are TRBV9 and TRBJ2-3; D call uncertain. The CDR3 consists of 13 residues. Germline V lookup: CDR1 SGDLS, CDR2 YYNGEE. With 0 bases removed from V and 6 bases from J, the gap between germline ends came to 8 bases. The CDR3 loop is CASSVEGLDTQYF. Here the CDR3 DNA reads TGTGCCAGCAGCGTAGAAGGGTTGGATACGCAGTATTTT.

This clone was recorded a few times. The gene calls are TRBV6-7 and TRBJ2-1, with TRBD2 matching 12 bases. TRBV6-7 is classed as an ORF, of uncertain function. The CDR3 is made up of 17 amino acids. Germline trimming cut 6 bases from V and 7 bases from J; bases unmatched to any gene: 13. As DNA, the CDR3 is TGTGCCAGCAGATCTAAGCTAGCGGGAGGGCCATGGAATGAGCAGTTCTTC. Encoded protein: CASRSKLAGGPWNEQFF.

CDR3 sequence (DNA): TGTGCCTGGCGCGGGGGGCACGAGACCCAGTACTTC. This encodes CAWRGGHETQYF. The chain employs TRBV30 and TRBJ2-5; TRBD2 matches at 8 bases. The CDR3 runs to 12 residues. V lost 5 bases, J lost 5 bases, and 4 bases stayed unmatched. The germline V gene has CDR1 GTSNPN and CDR2 SVGIG (reference sequence).

The V gene is TRBV30, the J gene TRBJ2-1; the match to TRBD2 covers 8 bases. Trimming took 3 bases from V and 6 from J; bases not matched to a gene: 4. Germline CDR1 and CDR2: GTSNPN and SVGIG (reference sequence). The CDR3 sequence is 13 residues long. CDR3 amino acids: CAWSLGTSNEQFF. The DNA for the CDR3 is TGTGCCTGGAGCCTCGGGACTAGCAATGAGCAGTTCTTC.

This clone occurred once. The chain is built from TRBV30 and TRBJ2-3; no reliable D call. The germline CDR1 and CDR2 sequences are GTSNPN and SVGIG (reference sequence). This CDR3 comprises 11 residues. The V gene lost 2 bases and the J gene lost 13 bases, with 13 bases spanning the gap. The CDR3 sequence is CAWSSVHGEYF. Written as DNA, the CDR3 is TGTGCCTGGAGTTCGGTCCATGGGGAGTATTTT.

This clone has only a few counts. This chain links TRBV15 with TRBJ2-5, with TRBD2 matching over 7 bases. Germline values: CDR1 LNHNV, CDR2 YYDKDF (reference sequence). The CDR3 is 15 residues long. Trimming took 3 bases from V and 1 from J; bases not matched to a gene: 5. The chain's CDR3 is CATSSSREAQETQYF. DNA of the CDR3: TGTGCCACCAGCAGTTCCCGGGAGGCCCAAGAGACCCAGTACTTC.

The chain joins TRBV18 to TRBJ2-1; 7 nucleotides agree with TRBD1. The CDR3 length is 13 residues. Germline V gene lookup returns CDR1 KGHSH and CDR2 LQKENI. Losses at the gene ends were 6 bases for V and 7 bases for J; bases not matched to a gene: 6. The CDR3 spells CASSRGQPNEQFF. CDR3 DNA: TGTGCCAGCTCCCGGGGACAGCCTAATGAGCAGTTCTTC.

This clone has a handful of counts. J is TRBJ2-5 and V is TRBV9; no firm D call. Germline V gives CDR1 SGDLS, CDR2 YYNGEE. This CDR3 has 13 residues. The V end lost 5 bases, the J end lost 1 base, and 9 bases lay between the germline ends. CDR3 sequence: CASRDGLQETQYF. The CDR3, as DNA: TGTGCCAGCAGAGACGGCCTCCAAGAGACCCAGTACTTC.